Below are 14 T cell receptor beta chains sequenced from a single sample in a study of early T cells in non-severe SARS-CoV-2 infection. TCRdb re-called the 5' RACE reads through MiXCR, storing one row per CDR3 protein. The data contain around 52,000 distinct CDR3 sequences, 11% of them singletons. Input material: whole blood. Receptors were obtained from an adult who was a healthcare worker with PCR-confirmed SARS-CoV-2 infection or an uninfected control (not recorded which).

The table lists this clonotype with many counts. The V gene is TRBV10-3, the J gene TRBJ2-5; 9 bases map to TRBD2. The CDR3 is 15 residues long. Germline V gene sequence: CDR1 ENHRY, CDR2 SYGVKD. V gave up 10 bases and J gave up 5 bases; unmatched junction bases: 14. The CDR3 nucleotides read TGTGCCACCAGGGAGGTAGCGGGAGTCGCGGAGACCCAGTACTTC. Protein: CATREVAGVAETQYF.

This clonotype occurred many times. V gene TRBV18 combines with J gene TRBJ2-3; 10 bases agree with TRBD2. The CDR3 covers 14 residues. Trimming took 5 bases from V and 4 from J; bases not matched to a gene: 3. CDR1 is KGHSH, CDR2 LQKENI, per germline. CDR3 region: CASSFGLAADTQYF. DNA of the CDR3: TGTGCCAGCTCATTTGGACTAGCGGCAGATACGCAGTATTTT.

This clonotype showed up just a few times. The chain links TRBV28 to TRBJ1-6; 7 nucleotides match TRBD1. V was clipped by 5 bases and J by 9 bases; unmatched bases: 10. The CDR3 is made up of 15 amino acids. Germline CDR1 MDHEN, CDR2 SYDVKM. The CDR3 nucleotides read TGTGCCAGCAGTCCACAGACAGGGCAGACTTCACCCCTCCACTTT. Translation: CASSPQTGQTSPLHF. The whole variable domain, remainder taken from reference TRBV28 and TRBJ1-6, is DVKVTQSSRYLVKRTGEKVFLECVQDMDHENMFWYRQDPGLGLRLIYFSYDVKMKEKGDIPEGYSVSREKKERFSLILESASTNQTSMYLCASSPQTGQTSPLHFGNGTRLTVT.

This clonotype occurred many times. The V gene is TRBV20-1, the J gene TRBJ2-3; 7 bases match TRBD2. J gave up 2 bases and V 2 bases, and 4 bases lay outside the gene matches. Germline loops: CDR1 DFQATT, CDR2 SNEGSKA (reference sequence). The CDR3 consists of 14 residues. The chain's CDR3 is CSARSGTATDTQYF. DNA of the CDR3: TGCAGTGCTAGAAGCGGGACCGCCACAGATACGCAGTATTTT.

This clonotype was found a few times. The J gene is TRBJ1-4, the V gene TRBV7-8; no firm D call. V gave up 3 bases and J gave up 2 bases, with 7 bases separating them. Germline assignment: CDR1 SGHVS and CDR2 FQNEAQ. The CDR3 extends over 14 amino acids. Here the CDR3 DNA reads TGTGCCAGCAGCTTTGAGCTTACTAATGAAAAACTGTTTTTT. Amino acids: CASSFELTNEKLFF.

The chain links TRBV3-1 to TRBJ2-7, with D unclear. The CDR3 length is 15 residues. The ends were cut back, 1 base at V and 6 bases at J, with 16 bases in the middle. CDR1 is LGHDT, CDR2 YNNKEL, per germline (reference sequence). CDR3 coding DNA: TGTGCCAGCAGCCAAGCGTACTGGGATACTGGCGAGCAGTACTTC. This translates into CASSQAYWDTGEQYF.

This clonotype was counted ten times or more. The CDR3 DNA follows: TGTGCCAGCAGCAGCCTGACAGCCACTGAAGCTTTCTTT. Translated: CASSSLTATEAFF. This rearrangement joins TRBV7-2 to TRBJ1-1; TRBD1 might be the D (5 bases). V lost 5 bases and J 4 bases, leaving 11 bases between the germline ends. The CDR3 contains 13 residues. Germline CDR1 is SGHTA and CDR2 is FQGNSA. Based on the CDR3 plus reference TRBV7-2 and TRBJ1-1, the full variable domain is GAGVSQSPSNKVTEKGKDVELRCDPISGHTALYWYRQSLGQGLEFLIYFQGNSAPDKSGLPSDRFSAERTGGSVSTLTIQRTQQEDSAVYLCASSSLTATEAFFGQGTRLTVV.

This clonotype showed up just a few times. This chain links TRBV7-2 with TRBJ2-7; D is ambiguous. Per germline, CDR1 SGHTA and CDR2 FQGNSA. Trimming removed 0 bases at V and 5 bases at J, with 11 bases between. The CDR3 has 14 residues. The CDR3 sequence: CASSLAAGEDEQYF. DNA of the CDR3: TGTGCCAGCAGCTTAGCGGCAGGTGAAGACGAGCAGTACTTC.

The J gene is TRBJ2-1, the V gene TRBV30; D gene unclear. The germline gives CDR1 GTSNPN, CDR2 SVGIG (reference sequence). The CDR3 sequence is 14 residues long. V was trimmed by 4 bases and J by 4 bases, leaving 14 bases between them. CDR3 region: CAWNSRILYNEQFF. The CDR3 coding sequence is TGTGCCTGGAATAGTAGAATCCTTTACAATGAGCAGTTCTTC.

This chain connects TRBV30 to TRBJ1-3; D remains ambiguous. Trimming removed 6 bases from V and 0 bases from J, with 12 bases in between. The CDR3 spans 14 residues. CDR1 and CDR2 from the germline V gene are GTSNPN and SVGIG (reference sequence). CDR3 sequence: CACPGSSSGNTIYF. As DNA, the CDR3 is TGTGCCTGCCCGGGGTCAAGCTCTGGAAACACCATATATTTT.

This clonotype was recorded many times. The chain joins TRBV11-2 to TRBJ1-4; perhaps TRBD1 as D (5 bases). The length of the CDR3 is 15 residues. The germline gives CDR1 SGHAT, CDR2 FQNNGV. V lost 2 bases to trimming and J lost 2 bases, with 9 bases between them. The CDR3 is CASSLSQGTNEKLFF. The CDR3 DNA is TGTGCCAGCAGCTTATCCCAGGGTACTAATGAAAAACTGTTTTTT.

This clonotype has more than one count but fewer than ten. The rearrangement uses TRBV5-1 and TRBJ1-2; a possible D gene is TRBD1 (5 bases). Trimming cost V 4 bases and J 2 bases, with 15 bases left between them. This CDR3 has 15 residues. Germline CDR1 and CDR2: SGHRS and YFSETQ. The CDR3 sequence is CASSIRDGRNYGYTF. In DNA, the CDR3 is TGCGCCAGCAGCATCCGGGACGGGCGAAACTATGGCTACACCTTC.

The chain couples TRBV6-6 to TRBJ2-7, with TRBD2 identical over 7 bases. Germline V gene data show CDR1 as MNHNY and CDR2 as SVGAGI (reference sequence). There are 14 residues in the CDR3. The trim removed 5 bases at V and 2 bases at J, leaving 6 bases unmatched. The chain's CDR3 is CASSQLAYTYEQYF. As DNA, the CDR3 is TGTGCCAGCAGTCAACTAGCGTACACCTACGAGCAGTACTTC.

This clonotype was recorded many times. The chain combines TRBV20-1 with TRBJ2-7; 7 nucleotides align to TRBD2. The CDR3 loop spans 14 amino acids. Losses at the gene ends were 5 bases for V and 3 bases for J; bases not matched to a gene: 10. Germline CDR1 reads DFQATT; CDR2 reads SNEGSKA (reference sequence). CDR3 sequence (DNA): TGCAGTGCTTTCGCCGGGACTACAGACTACGAGCAGTACTTC. Amino acid sequence: CSAFAGTTDYEQYF.